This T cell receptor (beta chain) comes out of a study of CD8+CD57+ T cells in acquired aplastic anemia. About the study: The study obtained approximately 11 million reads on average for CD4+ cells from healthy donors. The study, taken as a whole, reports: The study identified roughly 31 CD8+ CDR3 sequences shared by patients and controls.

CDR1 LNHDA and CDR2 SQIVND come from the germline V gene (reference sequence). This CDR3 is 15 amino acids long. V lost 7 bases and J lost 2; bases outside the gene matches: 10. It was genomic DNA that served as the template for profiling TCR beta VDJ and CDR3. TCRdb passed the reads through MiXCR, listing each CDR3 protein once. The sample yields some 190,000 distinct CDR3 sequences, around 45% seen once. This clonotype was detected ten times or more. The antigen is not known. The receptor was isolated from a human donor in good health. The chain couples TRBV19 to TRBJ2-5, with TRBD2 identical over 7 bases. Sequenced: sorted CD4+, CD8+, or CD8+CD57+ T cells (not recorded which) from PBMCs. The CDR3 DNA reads TGTGCCAGTAACCTCCGGGGAGGGGTTCAAGAGACCCAGTACTTC. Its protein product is CASNLRGGVQETQYF.